One and the same sample provided the 22 T cell receptor beta chains below, sequenced in a study of T-cell memory formation after mild COVID-19. TCRdb re-called the 5' RACE reads through MiXCR, storing one row per CDR3 protein. The sample has about 350,000 distinct CDR3 sequences; roughly 13% are singletons. The material sequenced was PBMCs or a T cell subset sorted from them (not recorded which). The receptors were sampled from a man aged 18 to 30 who had mild COVID-19 (a few samples of this study predate the infection). Cell type and time point are not known.

The chain recombines TRBV4-1 with TRBJ2-3, with no clear D. This CDR3 has 14 amino acids. V gave up 0 bases and J gave up 4 bases, with 8 bases separating them. Germline assignment: CDR1 MGHRA and CDR2 YSYEKL. The CDR3 nucleotides are TGCGCCAGCAGCCAAGAACCCGCGGCAGATACGCAGTATTTT. It encodes CASSQEPAADTQYF.

The CDR3 sequence is CASSLASGDGYTF. CDR3 coding DNA: TGTGCCAGCAGCTTAGCTTCCGGGGACGGCTACACCTTC. The chain recombines TRBV7-2 with TRBJ1-2; D may be TRBD1 (5 bases). The germline CDR1 and CDR2 sequences are SGHTA and FQGNSA. With 0 bases removed from V and 8 bases from J, the gap between germline ends came to 10 bases. The CDR3 extends over 13 amino acids.

This CDR3 is CASSLAASETQYF. In DNA form, the CDR3 reads TGTGCCAGCTCACTTGCCGCCTCGGAGACCCAGTACTTC. The chain carries TRBV18 and TRBJ2-5, with D uncertain. Germline values: CDR1 KGHSH, CDR2 LQKENI. This CDR3 comprises 13 residues. The germline V and J ends were trimmed by 4 bases and 5 bases, with 11 bases remaining between them.

This clonotype has a handful of counts. The chain is built from TRBV7-8 and TRBJ2-7; D unresolved. Trimming stripped 0 bases from V and 4 bases from J, with 10 bases between. The CDR3 is 14 amino acids. The germline V gene encodes CDR1 SGHVS and CDR2 FQNEAQ. The CDR3 DNA reads TGTGCCAGCAGCTTAGCCCTTCAAACGTACGAGCAGTACGTC. The encoded protein is CASSLALQTYEQYV.

This clonotype showed up just a few times. The chain links TRBV6-5 to TRBJ2-3; no clear D gene. CDR1 MNHEY and CDR2 SVGAGI come from the germline V gene. This CDR3 region has 13 residues. With 5 bases removed from V and 5 bases from J, the gap between germline ends came to 11 bases. The CDR3 bases are TGTGCCAGCAGTCCCCGGGTAGGAGATACGCAGTATTTT. Its translation: CASSPRVGDTQYF.

In this sample, this clonotype turned up many times. The chain employs TRBV12-3 or TRBV12-4 and TRBJ1-1, with a weak D call TRBD1 (6 bases). The V and J ends lost 6 bases and 8 bases respectively, with 10 bases between them. This CDR3 contains 11 residues. CDR3 sequence (DNA): TGTGCCAGCAGACTTACAGGGGAAGCTTTCTTT. Translation: CASRLTGEAFF.

This clonotype was counted many times. The J gene is TRBJ2-5, the V gene TRBV9; TRBD1 agrees at 7 bases. Trimming removed 5 bases from V and 5 bases from J; junction bases left unmatched: 6. Germline V gene lookup returns CDR1 SGDLS and CDR2 YYNGEE. The CDR3 loop spans 13 amino acids. DNA for the CDR3: TGTGCCAGCAGGCATACAGGGGAGGAGACCCAGTACTTC. Protein product: CASRHTGEETQYF. Based on the CDR3 plus reference TRBV9 and TRBJ2-5, the full variable domain is DSGVTQTPKHLITATGQRVTLRCSPRSGDLSVYWYQQSLDQGLQFLIQYYNGEERAKGNILERFSAQQFPDLHSELNLSSLELGDSALYFCASRHTGEETQYFGPGTRLLVL.

This clonotype appeared a few times. The V and J genes are TRBV19 and TRBJ1-2; no clear D gene. The CDR3 extends over 12 amino acids. V was shortened by 2 bases and J by 5 bases, with 6 bases between the two germline ends. The germline V gene encodes CDR1 LNHDA and CDR2 SQIVND (reference sequence). This CDR3 reads CASSISGYGYTF. Here the CDR3 DNA reads TGTGCCAGTAGTATAAGTGGGTATGGCTACACCTTC.

In its sample, this clonotype was seen a few times. This rearrangement joins TRBV18 to TRBJ2-7; 12 bases fit TRBD1. Trimming took 2 bases from V and 4 from J; bases not matched to a gene: 6. CDR1 is KGHSH, CDR2 LQKENI, per germline. This CDR3 is 16 amino acids long. CDR3 coding DNA: TGTGCCAGCTCACCAGGACCGGGACAGGGGGCTTACGAGCAGTACTTC. This gives the protein CASSPGPGQGAYEQYF.

V is TRBV19 and J is TRBJ2-3; a weak D match, TRBD1 (5 bases). CDR3 length: 15 residues. The V and J ends lost 0 bases and 1 base respectively, with 8 bases between them. Germline V gene lookup returns CDR1 LNHDA and CDR2 SQIVND (reference sequence). CDR3 in amino acids: CASSIDQTGTDTQYF. The DNA for the CDR3 is TGTGCCAGTAGTATAGATCAGACAGGCACAGATACGCAGTATTTT.

This clonotype was detected a few times. This chain joins TRBV12-3 or TRBV12-4 and TRBJ2-7; D not resolved. V was pared by 5 bases and J by 12 bases, with 14 bases between. This CDR3 is 11 amino acids long. Here the CDR3 reads CASSLGTERYF. The CDR3 nucleotides read TGTGCCAGCAGTCTAGGAACGGAACGGTACTTC.

The chain carries TRBV6-1 and TRBJ2-7, with a tentative D call TRBD1 (6 bases). Germline V gene data show CDR1 as MNHNS and CDR2 as SASEGT. Trimming took 1 base from V and 3 from J, leaving 13 bases between them. The CDR3 sequence is 15 residues long. The CDR3 loop reads CASSEGWVGGYEQYV. DNA for the CDR3: TGTGCCAGCAGTGAAGGCTGGGTAGGGGGCTACGAGCAGTACGTC.

This clonotype was recorded many times. V and J are TRBV7-2 and TRBJ2-7, with a possible D match to TRBD2 (6 bases). In germline, CDR1 is SGHTA, CDR2 FQGNSA. The CDR3 is made up of 14 amino acids. V was cut by 1 base and J by 3 bases, with 10 bases left in between. CDR3 in amino acids: CASSLDGGLYEQYF. CDR3 nucleotides: TGTGCCAGCAGCTTAGATGGGGGACTCTACGAGCAGTACTTC.

There are many counts of this clonotype. One junction end disagrees with the germline gene, perhaps due to a read error. The chain combines TRBV7-7 with TRBJ2-5, with 8 positions matching TRBD2. CDR3 length equals 17 residues. Germline assignment: CDR1 SSHAT and CDR2 FNYEAQ (reference sequence). The chain's CDR3 is CASTSTDPGGAPETQYF. The CDR3 DNA follows: TGTGCTAGCACCTCTACTGACCCGGGGGGGGCTCCAGAGACCCAGTACTTC.

This clonotype has a count of ten or more. The genes are TRBV12-3 or TRBV12-4 and TRBJ2-5, with TRBD1 identical over 7 bases. This CDR3 comprises 13 residues. The junction had 3 bases not matched to a gene; V was cut back by 5 bases and J by 3 bases. In DNA form, the CDR3 reads TGTGCCAGCAGTAGGGACAGAAAAGAGACCCAGTACTTC. Protein product: CASSRDRKETQYF.

The rearrangement joins TRBV2 to TRBJ2-2; D might be TRBD1 (6 bases). V was pared by 7 bases and J by 4 bases, with 16 bases between. CDR1 is SNHLY and CDR2 is FYNNEI in the germline V gene. The CDR3 contains 15 residues. The chain's CDR3 is CASTVTGFGTGELFF. CDR3 sequence (DNA): TGTGCCAGCACCGTAACAGGGTTCGGCACCGGGGAGCTGTTTTTT.

The rearrangement uses TRBV9 and TRBJ1-1; the D is unclear. The V end was cut by 4 bases, the J end by 1 base, with 11 bases between. CDR3 length: 14 residues. Germline V gene lookup returns CDR1 SGDLS and CDR2 YYNGEE. DNA of the CDR3: TGTGCCAGCAGCCCCCGGGGTGCGAACACTGAAGCTTTCTTT. Translation gives CASSPRGANTEAFF.

This clonotype turned up a few times. The chain combines TRBV5-1 with TRBJ2-3; TRBD1 matches 10 bases. CDR1 is SGHRS, CDR2 YFSETQ, per germline. The CDR3 has 15 amino acids. V was clipped by 4 bases and J by 3 bases; unmatched bases: 5. The CDR3 region is CASSRDRGMTDTQYF. The CDR3 DNA reads TGCGCCAGCAGCCGGGACAGGGGAATGACAGATACGCAGTATTTT.

This clonotype appeared a few times. This chain connects TRBV7-2 to TRBJ2-3, with TRBD2 identical over 8 bases. After removal of 5 bases from V and 8 bases from J, the junction contained 15 bases not matched to a gene. The germline V gene encodes CDR1 SGHTA and CDR2 FQGNSA. This CDR3 is 16 amino acids long. CDR3 loop: CASSPPRGGAGSTQYF. CDR3 coding DNA: TGTGCCAGCAGCCCTCCCCGGGGGGGGGCGGGGAGTACGCAGTATTTT. The entire variable domain, with the rest obtained from reference TRBV7-2 and TRBJ2-3, is as follows: GAGVSQSPSNKVTEKGKDVELRCDPISGHTALYWYRQSLGQGLEFLIYFQGNSAPDKSGLPSDRFSAERTGGSVSTLTIQRTQQEDSAVYLCASSPPRGGAGSTQYFGPGTRLTVL.

The rearrangement uses TRBV4-1 and TRBJ1-1; perhaps TRBD1 as D (6 bases). Germline values: CDR1 MGHRA, CDR2 YSYEKL. V was pared by 0 bases and J by 10 bases, with 15 bases between. The CDR3 loop spans 14 amino acids. CDR3 sequence reads: CASSQEPQGWIAFF. CDR3 in DNA: TGCGCCAGCAGCCAAGAACCTCAGGGGTGGATAGCTTTCTTT.

This chain's CDR3 is CASSPSGQGKLFF. The CDR3 DNA reads as TGCGCCAGCAGCCCCTCGGGACAGGGAAAACTGTTTTTT. The rearrangement links TRBV4-3 to TRBJ1-4; 9 bases align to TRBD1. CDR3 length: 13 amino acids. CDR1 LGHNA and CDR2 YSLEER come from the germline V gene. V was pared by 4 bases and J by 10 bases, with 4 bases of the junction left unmatched.

The CDR3 protein is CASSQPGQGNSGELFF. CDR3 nucleotide sequence: TGTGCCAGCAGCCAACCGGGACAGGGGAATTCCGGGGAGCTGTTTTTT. V is TRBV4-2 and J is TRBJ2-2; TRBD1 matches at 10 bases. Germline CDR1 is LGHNA and CDR2 is YNFKEQ. The trim removed 2 bases at V and 6 bases at J, leaving 6 bases unmatched. This CDR3 has 16 amino acids.